This TCR beta chain was recorded in a study of T cells in localized non-small cell lung cancer. A note on this clone: The target antigen is unknown.

Study-level findings and limits: Only one tumor region went through sequencing, so heterogeneity may still be there.

The data were produced by immunoSEQ multiplex PCR, yet TCRdb's version contains in-frame clones alone and is incomplete. The profile covers tens of thousands of clones, with roughly 90% appearing a single time and about a sixth taken by the ten largest. This sequence was found in a male donor aged 60 or over with stage III squamous cell lung carcinoma. The sequences come from peripheral blood, collected before any cancer treatment.

As DNA, the CDR3 is TGTGCCAGCAGGGAGAACTATGGCTACACCTTC. This gives the protein CASRENYGYTF. The gene calls are TRBV28 and TRBJ1-2; no reliable D call. In germline, CDR1 is MDHEN, CDR2 SYDVKM. Trimming pared 6 bases from V and 2 bases from J, leaving 4 bases between. This CDR3 spans 11 amino acids.